This T cell receptor (beta chain) derives from a study of vaccination effects on CD4 cells after COVID-19. Study-wide background: ViraFEST used viral peptide pools to expand antigen-specific CD4+ T cells before sequencing. Study-wide results and limits: There was marked clonal contraction among infection- and vaccine-induced clones late after vaccination.

Only in-frame clones appear in the TCRdb table, and some are missing; sequencing was by immunoSEQ multiplex PCR. The sample has 30,000 or so clones, 70% to 85% seen once. Isolation of CD4+ T cells took place after approximately ten days of culture. As their vaccination, participants received two doses of either BNT162b2 or mRNA-1273. Having tested negative for nucleocapsid antibodies, the vaccine recipients showed no prior SARS-CoV-2 infection. V was pared by 5 bases and J by 7 bases, with 17 bases between. Germline assignment: CDR1 SGHTA and CDR2 FQGNSA. This CDR3 region has 15 residues. Worth noting for this clone: Antigen specificity is unknown.

V usage is TRBV7-2 and J usage is TRBJ1-4; possibly TRBD1 for D (5 bases). The specimen was CD4+ T cells from PBMCs cultured without peptide, collected after COVID-19 vaccination. The clonotype originates from a human donor who received a COVID-19 vaccine. The CDR3 region has the DNA TGTGCCAGCAGCCTCCCGACTGGGGGGAGTGAAAAACTGTTTTTT. Its protein product is CASSLPTGGSEKLFF.